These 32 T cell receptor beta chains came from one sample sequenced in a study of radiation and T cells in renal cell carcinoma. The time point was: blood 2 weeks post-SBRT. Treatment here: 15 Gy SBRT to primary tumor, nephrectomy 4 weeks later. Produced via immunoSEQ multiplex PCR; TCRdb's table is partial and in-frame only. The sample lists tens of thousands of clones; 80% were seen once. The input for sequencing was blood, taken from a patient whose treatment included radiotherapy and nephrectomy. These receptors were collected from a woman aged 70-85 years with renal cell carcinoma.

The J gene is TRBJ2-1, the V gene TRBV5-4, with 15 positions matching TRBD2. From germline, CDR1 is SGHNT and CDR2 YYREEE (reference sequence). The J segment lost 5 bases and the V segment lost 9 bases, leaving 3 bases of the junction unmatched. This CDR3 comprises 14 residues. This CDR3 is CAIWTSGRDNEQFF. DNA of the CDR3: TGTGCCATCTGGACTAGCGGGAGGGACAATGAGCAGTTCTTC.

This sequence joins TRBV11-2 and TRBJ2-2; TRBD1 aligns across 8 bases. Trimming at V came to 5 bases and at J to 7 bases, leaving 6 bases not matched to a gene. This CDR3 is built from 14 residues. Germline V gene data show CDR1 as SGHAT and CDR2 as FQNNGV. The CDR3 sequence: CASSAGQGHGELFF. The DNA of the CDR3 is TGTGCCAGCAGCGCCGGACAGGGACACGGGGAGCTGTTTTTT.

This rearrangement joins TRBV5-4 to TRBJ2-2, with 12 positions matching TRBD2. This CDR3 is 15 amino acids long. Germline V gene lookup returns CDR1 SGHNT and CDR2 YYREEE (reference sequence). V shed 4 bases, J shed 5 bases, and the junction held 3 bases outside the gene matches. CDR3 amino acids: CASSQTSGSTGELFF. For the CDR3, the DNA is TGTGCCAGCAGCCAGACTAGCGGGAGTACCGGGGAGCTGTTTTTT.

CDR3 residues: CASSLQTTNTGELFF. In DNA form, the CDR3 reads TGCGCCAGCAGCCTCCAGACAACGAACACCGGGGAGCTGTTTTTT. The chain carries TRBV5-1 and TRBJ2-2; no clear D. Germline V lookup: CDR1 SGHRS, CDR2 YFSETQ. The V and J ends lost 4 bases and 0 bases respectively, with 10 bases between them. The CDR3 is 15 amino acids.

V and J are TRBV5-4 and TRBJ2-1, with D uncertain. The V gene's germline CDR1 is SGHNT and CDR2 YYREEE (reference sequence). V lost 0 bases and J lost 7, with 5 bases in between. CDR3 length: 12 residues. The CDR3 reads CASSLDQNEQFF. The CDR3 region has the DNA TGTGCCAGCAGCTTGGACCAAAATGAGCAGTTCTTC.

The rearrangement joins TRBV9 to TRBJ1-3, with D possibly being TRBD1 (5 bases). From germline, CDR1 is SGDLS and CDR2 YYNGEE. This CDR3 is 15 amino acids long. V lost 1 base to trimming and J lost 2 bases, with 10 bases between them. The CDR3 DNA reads TGTGCCAGCAGCGTACAGGGTTCGACTGGAAACACCATATATTTT. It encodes CASSVQGSTGNTIYF.

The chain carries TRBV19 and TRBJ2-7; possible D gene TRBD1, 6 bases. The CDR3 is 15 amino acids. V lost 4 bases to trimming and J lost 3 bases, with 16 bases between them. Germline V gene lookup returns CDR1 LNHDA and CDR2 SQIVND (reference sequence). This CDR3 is CASSTSGQRGYEQYF. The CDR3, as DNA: TGTGCCAGTAGTACTTCCGGACAGAGAGGCTACGAGCAGTACTTC.

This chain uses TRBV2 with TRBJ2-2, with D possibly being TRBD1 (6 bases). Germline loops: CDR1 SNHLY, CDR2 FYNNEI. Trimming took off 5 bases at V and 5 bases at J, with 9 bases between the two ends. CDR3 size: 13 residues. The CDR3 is CASSSGVTGELFF. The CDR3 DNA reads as TGTGCCAGCAGTTCAGGGGTTACCGGGGAGCTGTTTTTT.

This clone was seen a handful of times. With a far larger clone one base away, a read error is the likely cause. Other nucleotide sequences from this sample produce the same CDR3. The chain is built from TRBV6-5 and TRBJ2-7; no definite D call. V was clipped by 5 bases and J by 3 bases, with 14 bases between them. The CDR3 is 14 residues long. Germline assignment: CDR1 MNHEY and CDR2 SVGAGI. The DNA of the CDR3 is TGTGCCAGCAGTGTCGGGTGGCCGAGCTACGAGCAGTACTTC. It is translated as CASSVGWPSYEQYF.

The CDR3 DNA follows: TGTGCCAGCAGCTTAGGCTACGGGACGAATGAAAAACTGTTTTTT. Translation: CASSLGYGTNEKLFF. The chain employs TRBV11-2 and TRBJ1-4, with a possible D match to TRBD1 (5 bases). V was clipped by 1 base and J by 5 bases, with 11 bases between them. Germline CDR1 and CDR2: SGHAT and FQNNGV. CDR3 size: 15 residues.

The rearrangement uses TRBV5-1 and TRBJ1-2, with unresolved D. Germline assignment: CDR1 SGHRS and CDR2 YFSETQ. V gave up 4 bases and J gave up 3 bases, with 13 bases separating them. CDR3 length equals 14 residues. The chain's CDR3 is CASSTAGMDYGYTF. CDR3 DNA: TGCGCCAGCAGCACCGCTGGGATGGACTATGGCTACACCTTC.

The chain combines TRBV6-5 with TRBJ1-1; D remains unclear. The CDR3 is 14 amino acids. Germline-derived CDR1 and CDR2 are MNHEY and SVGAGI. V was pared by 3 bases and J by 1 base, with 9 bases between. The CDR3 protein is CASSYGRANTEAFF. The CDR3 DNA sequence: TGTGCCAGCAGTTATGGTAGGGCGAACACTGAAGCTTTCTTT.

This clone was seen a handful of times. CDR3 sequence: CASSKQGGRVEAFF. The DNA for the CDR3 is TGTGCCAGCAGTAAACAGGGAGGAAGGGTTGAAGCTTTCTTT. The chain is built from TRBV27 and TRBJ1-1, with D possibly matching TRBD1 (6 bases). Per the germline V gene, CDR1 is MNHEY and CDR2 is SMNVEV (reference sequence). Trimming removed 5 bases from V and 7 bases from J, with 17 bases in between. The CDR3 sequence is 14 residues long.

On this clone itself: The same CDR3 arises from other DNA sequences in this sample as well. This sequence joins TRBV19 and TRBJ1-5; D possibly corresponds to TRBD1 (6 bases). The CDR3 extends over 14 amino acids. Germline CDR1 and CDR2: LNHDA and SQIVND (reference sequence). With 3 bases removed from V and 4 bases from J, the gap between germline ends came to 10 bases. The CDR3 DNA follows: TGTGCCAGTAGTATCGGCCAGGGGAATCAGCCCCAGCATTTT. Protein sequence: CASSIGQGNQPQHF.

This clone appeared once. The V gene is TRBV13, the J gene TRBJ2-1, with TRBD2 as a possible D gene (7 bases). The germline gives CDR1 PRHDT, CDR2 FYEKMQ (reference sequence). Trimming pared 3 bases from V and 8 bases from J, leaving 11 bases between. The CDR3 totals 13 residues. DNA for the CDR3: TGTGCCAGCAGCTTCGGGGGGCGGGATGAGCAGTTCTTC. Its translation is CASSFGGRDEQFF. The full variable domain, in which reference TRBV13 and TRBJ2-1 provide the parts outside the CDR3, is AAGVIQSPRHLIKEKRETATLKCYPIPRHDTVYWYQQGPGQDPQFLISFYEKMQSDKGSIPDRFSAQQFSDYHSELNMSSLELGDSALYFCASSFGGRDEQFFGPGTRLTVL.

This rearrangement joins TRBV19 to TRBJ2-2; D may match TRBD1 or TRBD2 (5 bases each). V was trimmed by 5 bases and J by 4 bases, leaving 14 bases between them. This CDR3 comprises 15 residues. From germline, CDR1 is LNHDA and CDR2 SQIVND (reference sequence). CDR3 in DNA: TGTGCCAGTAGTCTGAACGGGGCCGGCACCGGGGAGCTGTTTTTT. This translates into CASSLNGAGTGELFF. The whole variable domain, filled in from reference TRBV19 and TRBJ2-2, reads DGGITQSPKYLFRKEGQNVTLSCEQNLNHDAMYWYRQDPGQGLRLIYYSQIVNDFQKGDIAEGYSVSREKKESFPLTVTSAQKNPTAFYLCASSLNGAGTGELFFGEGSRLTVL.

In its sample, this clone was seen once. Written as DNA, the CDR3 is TGTGCCAGCTCATCTCGACAGGGCGACGAGCAGTACTTC. It codes for CASSSRQGDEQYF. The J gene is TRBJ2-7, the V gene TRBV18, with 7 nucleotides matching TRBD1. Germline trimming cut 5 bases from V and 5 bases from J; bases unmatched to any gene: 6. Per germline, CDR1 KGHSH and CDR2 LQKENI. This CDR3 has 13 residues.

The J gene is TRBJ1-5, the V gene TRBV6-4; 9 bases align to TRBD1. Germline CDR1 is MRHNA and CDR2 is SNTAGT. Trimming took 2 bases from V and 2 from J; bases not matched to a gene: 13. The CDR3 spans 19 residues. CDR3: CASSDPGTGSKVCNQPQHF. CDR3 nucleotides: TGTGCCAGCAGTGACCCCGGGACAGGGTCGAAGGTTTGCAATCAGCCCCAGCATTTT.

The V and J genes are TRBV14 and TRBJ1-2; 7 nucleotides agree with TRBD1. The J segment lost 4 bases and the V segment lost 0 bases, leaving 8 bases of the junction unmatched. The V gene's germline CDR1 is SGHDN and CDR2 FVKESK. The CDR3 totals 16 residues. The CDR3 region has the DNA TGTGCCAGCAGCCAAGACCGACAGGGTTTAGGCTATGGCTACACCTTC. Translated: CASSQDRQGLGYGYTF.

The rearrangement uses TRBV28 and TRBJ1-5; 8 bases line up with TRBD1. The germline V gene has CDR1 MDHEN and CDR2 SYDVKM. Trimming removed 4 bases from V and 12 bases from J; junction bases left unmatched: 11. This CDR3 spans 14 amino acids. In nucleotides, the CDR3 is TGTGCCAGCAGTTCGCCGCGGACAGGGCTTTACCAGCATTTT. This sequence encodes CASSSPRTGLYQHF.

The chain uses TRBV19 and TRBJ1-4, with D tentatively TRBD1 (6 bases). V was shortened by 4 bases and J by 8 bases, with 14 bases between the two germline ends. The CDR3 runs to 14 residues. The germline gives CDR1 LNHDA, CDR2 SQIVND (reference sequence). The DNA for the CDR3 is TGTGCCAGTAGTACGGGACACTTAGACGAAAAACTGTTTTTT. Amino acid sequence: CASSTGHLDEKLFF.

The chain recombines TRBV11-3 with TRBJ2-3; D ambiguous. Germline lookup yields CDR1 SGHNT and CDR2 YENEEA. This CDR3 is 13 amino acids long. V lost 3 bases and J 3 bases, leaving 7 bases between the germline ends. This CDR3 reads CASSFTQTDTQYF. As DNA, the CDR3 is TGTGCCAGCAGCTTTACACAGACAGATACGCAGTATTTT.

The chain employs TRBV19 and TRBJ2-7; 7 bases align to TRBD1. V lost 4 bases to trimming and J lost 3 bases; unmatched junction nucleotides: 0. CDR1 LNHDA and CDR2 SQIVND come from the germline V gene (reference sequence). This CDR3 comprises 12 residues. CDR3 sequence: CASSRDSYEQYF. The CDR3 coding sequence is TGTGCCAGTAGTAGGGACAGCTACGAGCAGTACTTC.

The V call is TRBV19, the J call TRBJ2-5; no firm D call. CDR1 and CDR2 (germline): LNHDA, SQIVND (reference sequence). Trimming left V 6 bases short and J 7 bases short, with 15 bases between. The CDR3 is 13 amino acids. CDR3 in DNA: TGTGCCAGTAGGACTCTCATGACGGGGACCCAGTACTTC. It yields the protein CASRTLMTGTQYF.

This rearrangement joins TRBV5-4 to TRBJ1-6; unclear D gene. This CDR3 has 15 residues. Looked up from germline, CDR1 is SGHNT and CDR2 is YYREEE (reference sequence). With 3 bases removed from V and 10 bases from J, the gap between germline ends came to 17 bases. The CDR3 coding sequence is TGTGCCAGCAGCTCCCCCGGGAGTGATGAATCACCCCTCCACTTT. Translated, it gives CASSSPGSDESPLHF. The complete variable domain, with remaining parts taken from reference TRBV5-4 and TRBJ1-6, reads ETGVTQSPTHLIKTRGQQVTLRCSSQSGHNTVSWYQQALGQGPQFIFQYYREEENGRGNFPPRFSGLQFPNYSSELNVNALELDDSALYLCASSSPGSDESPLHFGNGTRLTVT.

This CDR3 reads CASSETGQGLRAEAFF. CDR3 DNA: TGTGCCAGCAGTGAAACGGGACAGGGGTTGAGAGCTGAAGCTTTCTTT. The rearrangement uses TRBV6-1 and TRBJ1-1, with 10 nucleotides matching TRBD1. The CDR3 contains 16 residues. With V trimmed by 2 bases and J by 6 bases, 9 bases remained unmatched. Germline V gives CDR1 MNHNS, CDR2 SASEGT.

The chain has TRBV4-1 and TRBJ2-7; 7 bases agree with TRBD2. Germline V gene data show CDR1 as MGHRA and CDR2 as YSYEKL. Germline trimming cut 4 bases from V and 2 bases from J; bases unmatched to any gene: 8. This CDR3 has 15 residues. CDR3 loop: CASSLGRGLPYEQYF. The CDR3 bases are TGCGCCAGCAGCCTAGGGAGGGGTCTTCCCTACGAGCAGTACTTC.

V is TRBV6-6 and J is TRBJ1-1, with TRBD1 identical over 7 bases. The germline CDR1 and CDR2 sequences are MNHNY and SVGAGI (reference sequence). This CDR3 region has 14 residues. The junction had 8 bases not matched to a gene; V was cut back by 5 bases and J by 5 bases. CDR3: CASSPQQGRTEAFF. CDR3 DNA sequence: TGTGCCAGCAGTCCACAACAGGGGAGGACTGAAGCTTTCTTT.

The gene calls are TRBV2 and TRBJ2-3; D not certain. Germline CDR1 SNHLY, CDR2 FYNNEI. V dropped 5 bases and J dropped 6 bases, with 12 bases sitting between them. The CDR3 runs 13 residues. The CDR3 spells CASSPGPWDTQYF. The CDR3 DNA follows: TGTGCCAGCAGTCCCGGGCCGTGGGATACGCAGTATTTT.

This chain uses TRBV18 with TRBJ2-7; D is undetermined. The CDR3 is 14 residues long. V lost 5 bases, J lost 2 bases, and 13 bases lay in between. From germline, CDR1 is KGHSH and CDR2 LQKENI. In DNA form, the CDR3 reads TGTGCCAGCTCAATTACTGCAGAAACCTACGAGCAGTACTTC. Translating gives CASSITAETYEQYF.

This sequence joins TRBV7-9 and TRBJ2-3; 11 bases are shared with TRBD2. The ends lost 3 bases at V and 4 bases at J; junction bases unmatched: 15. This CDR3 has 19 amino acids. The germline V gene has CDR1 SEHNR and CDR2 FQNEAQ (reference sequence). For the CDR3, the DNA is TGTGCCAGCAGCTTGGGTTGGACTAGCGGGTTTAAGAGCGCAGATACGCAGTATTTT. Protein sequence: CASSLGWTSGFKSADTQYF.

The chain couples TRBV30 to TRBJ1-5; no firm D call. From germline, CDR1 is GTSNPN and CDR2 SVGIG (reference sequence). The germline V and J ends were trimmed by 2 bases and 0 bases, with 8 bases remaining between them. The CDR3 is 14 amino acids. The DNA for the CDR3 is TGTGCCTGGAGTAATTTAGATAGCAATCAGCCCCAGCATTTT. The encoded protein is CAWSNLDSNQPQHF.